This TCR beta chain is drawn from a study of T cell repertoires in cytomegalovirus infection. The count of this clonotype is one. V lost 5 bases, J lost 3 bases, and 5 bases stayed unmatched. The CDR3 is 14 amino acids. From the reads, TCRdb called clonotypes with MiXCR, one entry per CDR3 protein. The sample holds some 440,000 distinct CDR3 sequences, under 40% seen once. This TCR was recovered from a human donor in good health (CMV status not recorded). Some clones in this sample may be carry-over from other donors' samples. This chain joins TRBV12-3 or TRBV12-4 and TRBJ2-7, with 9 nucleotides matching TRBD1. Sequenced sample: PBMCs. The CDR3 DNA sequence: TGTGCCAGCAGTCGACAGGGGGTTGTCTACGAGCAGTACTTC. Protein product: CASSRQGVVYEQYF.